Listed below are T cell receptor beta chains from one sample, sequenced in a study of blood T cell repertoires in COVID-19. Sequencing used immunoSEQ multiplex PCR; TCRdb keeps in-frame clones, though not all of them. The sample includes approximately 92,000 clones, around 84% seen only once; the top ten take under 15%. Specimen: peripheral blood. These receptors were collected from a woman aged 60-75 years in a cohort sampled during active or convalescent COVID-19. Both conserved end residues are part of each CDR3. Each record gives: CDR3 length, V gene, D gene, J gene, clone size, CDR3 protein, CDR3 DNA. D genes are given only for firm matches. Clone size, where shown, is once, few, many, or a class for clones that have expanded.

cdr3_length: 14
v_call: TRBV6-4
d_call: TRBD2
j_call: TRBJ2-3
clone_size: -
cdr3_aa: CASTLAGPTDTQYF
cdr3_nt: TGTGCCAGCACCCTAGCGGGACCCACAGATACGCAGTATTTT

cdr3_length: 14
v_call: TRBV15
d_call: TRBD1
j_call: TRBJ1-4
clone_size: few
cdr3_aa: CASNQGAVGEKLFF
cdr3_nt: TGTGCCTCTAACCAGGGGGCTGTGGGTGAAAAACTGTTTTTT

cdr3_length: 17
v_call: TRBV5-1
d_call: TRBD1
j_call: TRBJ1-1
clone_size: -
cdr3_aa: CASSFNTRTGGTTEAFF
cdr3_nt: TGCGCCAGCAGCTTTAACACGAGGACAGGGGGGACCACTGAAGCTTTCTTT

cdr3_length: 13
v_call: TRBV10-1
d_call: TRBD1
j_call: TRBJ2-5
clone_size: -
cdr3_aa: CASSGQGRETQYF
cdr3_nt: TGCGCCAGCAGTGGACAGGGGAGAGAGACCCAGTACTTC

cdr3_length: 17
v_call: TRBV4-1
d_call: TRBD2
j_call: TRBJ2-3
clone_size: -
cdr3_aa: CASSQPLAGAGTDTQYF
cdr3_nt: TGCGCCAGCAGCCAACCCCTAGCGGGAGCGGGTACAGATACGCAGTATTTT

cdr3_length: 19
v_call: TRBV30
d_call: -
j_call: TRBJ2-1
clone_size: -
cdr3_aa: CAWSVLGRGRGTRYNEQFF
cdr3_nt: TGTGCCTGGAGTGTACTTGGAAGGGGGCGGGGTACCAGGTACAATGAGCAGTTCTTC

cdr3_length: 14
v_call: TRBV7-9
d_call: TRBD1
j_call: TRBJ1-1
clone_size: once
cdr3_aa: CASSTRTGNTEAFF
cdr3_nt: TGTGCCAGCAGCACCCGGACAGGCAACACTGAAGCTTTCTTT

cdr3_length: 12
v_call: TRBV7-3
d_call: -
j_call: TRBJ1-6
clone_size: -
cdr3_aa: CASSPGYSPLHF
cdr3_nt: TGTGCCAGCAGCCCGGGGTATTCACCCCTCCACTTT

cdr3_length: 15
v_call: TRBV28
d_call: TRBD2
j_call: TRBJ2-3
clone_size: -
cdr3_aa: CASSLTSGRRDTQYF
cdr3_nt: TGTGCCAGCAGTTTGACTAGCGGGAGGAGGGATACGCAGTATTTT

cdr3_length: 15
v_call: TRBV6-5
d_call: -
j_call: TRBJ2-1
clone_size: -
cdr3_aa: CASSFSDSPYNEQFF
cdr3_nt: TGTGCCAGCAGTTTTTCGGACAGCCCTTACAATGAGCAGTTCTTC

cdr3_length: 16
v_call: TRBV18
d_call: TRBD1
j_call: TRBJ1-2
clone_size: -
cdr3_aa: CASSLTDGQGAHGYTF
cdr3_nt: TGTGCCAGCTCACTGACCGATGGACAGGGGGCGCATGGCTACACCTTC

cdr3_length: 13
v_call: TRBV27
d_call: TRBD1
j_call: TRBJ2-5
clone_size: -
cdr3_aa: CASSETGRETQYF
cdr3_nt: TGTGCCAGCAGTGAGACAGGGAGAGAGACCCAGTACTTC

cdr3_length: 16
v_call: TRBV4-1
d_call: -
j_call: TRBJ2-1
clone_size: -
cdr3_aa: CASSPWTALTSNEQFF
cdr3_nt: TGCGCCAGCAGCCCCTGGACAGCCTTGACGAGCAATGAGCAGTTCTTC

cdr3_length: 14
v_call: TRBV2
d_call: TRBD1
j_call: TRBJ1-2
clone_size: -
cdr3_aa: CASRDRGDNYGYTF
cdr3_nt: TGTGCCAGCAGAGACAGGGGAGACAACTATGGCTACACCTTC

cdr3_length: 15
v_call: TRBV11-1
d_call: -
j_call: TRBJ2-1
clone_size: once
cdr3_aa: CASSLSPSPYNEQFF
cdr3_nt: TGTGCCAGCAGCTTAAGCCCTAGCCCCTACAATGAGCAGTTCTTC

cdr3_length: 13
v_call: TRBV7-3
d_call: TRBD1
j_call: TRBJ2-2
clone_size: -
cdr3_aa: CASSSTGSGELFF
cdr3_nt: TGTGCCAGCAGCTCGACAGGGTCCGGGGAGCTGTTTTTT

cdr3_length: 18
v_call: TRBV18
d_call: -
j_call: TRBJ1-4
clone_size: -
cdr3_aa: CASSPQGSRGSTNEKLFF
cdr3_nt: TGTGCCAGCTCACCCCAGGGGTCACGCGGTTCAACTAATGAAAAACTGTTTTTT

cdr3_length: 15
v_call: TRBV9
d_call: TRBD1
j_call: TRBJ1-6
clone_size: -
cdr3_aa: CASSADRAYNSPLHF
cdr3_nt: TGTGCCAGCAGTGCGGACAGGGCCTATAATTCACCCCTCCACTTT

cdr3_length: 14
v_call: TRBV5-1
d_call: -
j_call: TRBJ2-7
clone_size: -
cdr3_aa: CASSLGLQLYEQYF
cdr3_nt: TGCGCCAGCAGCTTGGGACTCCAACTCTACGAGCAGTACTTC

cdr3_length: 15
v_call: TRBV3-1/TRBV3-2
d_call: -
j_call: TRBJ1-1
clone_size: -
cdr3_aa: CASSQTVHLNTEAFF
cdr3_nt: TGTGCCAGCAGCCAAACAGTGCACTTGAACACTGAAGCTTTCTTT

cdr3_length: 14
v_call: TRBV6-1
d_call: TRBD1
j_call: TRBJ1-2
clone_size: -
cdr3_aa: CASSERGQYTGYTF
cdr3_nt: TGTGCCAGCAGTGAACGGGGACAGTACACTGGCTACACCTTC

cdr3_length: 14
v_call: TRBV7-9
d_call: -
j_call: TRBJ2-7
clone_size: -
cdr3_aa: CASSSTGTLAEQYF
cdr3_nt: TGTGCCAGCAGCTCAACCGGGACTTTGGCCGAGCAGTACTTC

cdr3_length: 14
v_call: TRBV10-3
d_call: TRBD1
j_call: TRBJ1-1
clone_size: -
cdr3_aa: CAIKKTGVDTEAFF
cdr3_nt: TGTGCCATCAAGAAAACAGGGGTAGACACTGAAGCTTTCTTT

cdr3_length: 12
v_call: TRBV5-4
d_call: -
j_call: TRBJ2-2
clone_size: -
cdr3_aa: CASSGRGGELFF
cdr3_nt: TGTGCCAGCAGCGGGCGAGGGGGGGAGCTGTTTTTT

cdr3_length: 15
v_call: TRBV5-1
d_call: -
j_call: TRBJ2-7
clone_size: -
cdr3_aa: CASSLAKGRDYEQYF
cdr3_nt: TGCGCCAGCAGCTTGGCCAAGGGGCGCGACTACGAGCAGTACTTC

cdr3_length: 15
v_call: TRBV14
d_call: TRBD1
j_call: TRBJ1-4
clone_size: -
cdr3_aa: CASSQTTGGGEKLFF
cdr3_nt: TGTGCCAGCAGTCAGACAACAGGGGGCGGGGAAAAACTGTTTTTT

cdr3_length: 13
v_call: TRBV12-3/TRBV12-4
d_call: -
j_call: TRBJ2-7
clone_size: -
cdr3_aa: CASRPDTAYEQYF
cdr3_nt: TGTGCCAGCAGACCTGACACCGCCTACGAGCAGTACTTC

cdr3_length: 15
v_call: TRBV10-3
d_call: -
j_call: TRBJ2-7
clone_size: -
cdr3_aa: CAISETDLQVYEQYF
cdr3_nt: TGTGCCATCAGTGAGACTGACTTACAAGTTTACGAGCAGTACTTC

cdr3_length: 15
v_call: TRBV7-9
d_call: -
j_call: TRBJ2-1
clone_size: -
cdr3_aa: CASSSRETSYNEQFF
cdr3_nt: TGTGCCAGCAGCTCTCGGGAGACTTCCTACAATGAGCAGTTCTTC

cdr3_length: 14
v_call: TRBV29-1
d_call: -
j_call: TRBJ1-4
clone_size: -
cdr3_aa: CSVSQGSINEKLFF
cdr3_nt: TGCAGCGTTTCCCAGGGGTCTATTAATGAAAAACTGTTTTTT

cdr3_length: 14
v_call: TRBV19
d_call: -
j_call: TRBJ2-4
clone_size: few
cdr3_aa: CASSIGTPIGIQYF
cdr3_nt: TGTGCCAGTAGTATAGGGACTCCAATAGGCATTCAGTACTTC

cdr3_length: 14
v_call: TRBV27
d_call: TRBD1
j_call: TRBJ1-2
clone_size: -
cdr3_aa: CASNPQGAIGGYTF
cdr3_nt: TGTGCCAGCAACCCACAGGGGGCCATAGGCGGCTACACCTTC

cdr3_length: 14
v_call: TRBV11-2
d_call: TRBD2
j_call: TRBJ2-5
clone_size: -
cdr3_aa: CASSPWGEGETQYF
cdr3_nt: TGTGCCAGCAGCCCCTGGGGGGAGGGGGAGACCCAGTACTTC

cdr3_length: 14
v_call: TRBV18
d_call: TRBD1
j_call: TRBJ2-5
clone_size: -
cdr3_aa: CASSPRDRQETQYF
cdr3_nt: TGTGCCAGCTCACCAAGGGACAGACAAGAGACCCAGTACTTC

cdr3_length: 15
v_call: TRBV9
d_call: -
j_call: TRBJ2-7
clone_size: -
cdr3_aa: CASSVGLRRDYEQYF
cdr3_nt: TGTGCCAGCAGCGTAGGGTTGCGGAGAGACTACGAGCAGTACTTC

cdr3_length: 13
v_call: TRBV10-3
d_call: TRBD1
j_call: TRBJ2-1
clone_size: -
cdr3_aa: CAIRVTGAGEQFF
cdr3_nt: TGTGCCATCAGGGTTACAGGGGCAGGTGAGCAGTTCTTC

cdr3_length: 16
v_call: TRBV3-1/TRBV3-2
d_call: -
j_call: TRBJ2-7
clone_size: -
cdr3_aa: CASSRARGLMTYEQYF
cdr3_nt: TGTGCCAGCAGCCGGGCGCGGGGTCTTATGACCTACGAGCAGTACTTC

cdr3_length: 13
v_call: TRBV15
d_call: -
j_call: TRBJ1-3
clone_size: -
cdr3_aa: CATRHFSGNTIYF
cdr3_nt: TGTGCCACCAGGCACTTCTCTGGAAACACCATATATTTT

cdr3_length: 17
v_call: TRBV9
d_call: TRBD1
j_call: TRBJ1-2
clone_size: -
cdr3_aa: CASSIRPGTGVNYGYTF
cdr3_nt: TGTGCCAGCAGCATCAGACCCGGGACAGGGGTGAACTATGGCTACACCTTC

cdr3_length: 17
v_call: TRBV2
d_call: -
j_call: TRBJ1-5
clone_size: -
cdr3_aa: CASSEEGSGIGNQPQHF
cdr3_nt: TGTGCCAGCAGTGAAGAAGGCAGCGGGATCGGCAATCAGCCCCAGCATTTT

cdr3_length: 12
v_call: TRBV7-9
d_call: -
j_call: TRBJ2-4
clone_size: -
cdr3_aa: CASSLGEQNQYF
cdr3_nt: TGTGCCAGCAGCTTAGGAGAACAGAACCAGTACTTC

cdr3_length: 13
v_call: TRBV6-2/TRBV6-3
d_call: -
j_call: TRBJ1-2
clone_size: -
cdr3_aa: CASSYALTAGYTF
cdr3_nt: TGTGCCAGCAGTTACGCCCTGACAGCTGGCTACACCTTC

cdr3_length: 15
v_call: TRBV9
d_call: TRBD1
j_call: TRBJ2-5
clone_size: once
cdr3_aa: CASSLGQVVSETQYF
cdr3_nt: TGTGCCAGCAGCCTCGGACAGGTCGTGTCGGAGACCCAGTACTTC

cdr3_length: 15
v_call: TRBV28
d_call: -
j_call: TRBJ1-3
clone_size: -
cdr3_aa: CASSLGAISGNTIYF
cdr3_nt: TGTGCCAGCAGTTTAGGGGCGATCTCTGGAAACACCATATATTTT

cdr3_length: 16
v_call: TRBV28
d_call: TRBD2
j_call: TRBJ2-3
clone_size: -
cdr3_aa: CASSSAGLAGADTQYF
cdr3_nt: TGTGCCAGCAGTTCTGCGGGACTAGCGGGAGCAGATACGCAGTATTTT

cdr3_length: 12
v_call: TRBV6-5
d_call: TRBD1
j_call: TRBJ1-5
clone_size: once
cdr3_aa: CASRQGNQPQHF
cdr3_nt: TGTGCCAGCAGACAGGGGAATCAGCCCCAGCATTTT

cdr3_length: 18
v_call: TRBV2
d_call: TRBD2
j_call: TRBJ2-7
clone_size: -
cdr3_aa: CASSVGGVLLAGAYEQYF
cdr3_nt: TGTGCCAGCAGTGTGGGAGGGGTACTACTAGCGGGGGCCTACGAGCAGTACTTC

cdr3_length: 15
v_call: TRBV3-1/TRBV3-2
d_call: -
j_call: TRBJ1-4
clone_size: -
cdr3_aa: CASSQGERVFEKLFF
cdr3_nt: TGTGCCAGCAGCCAAGGAGAGAGAGTTTTTGAAAAACTGTTTTTT

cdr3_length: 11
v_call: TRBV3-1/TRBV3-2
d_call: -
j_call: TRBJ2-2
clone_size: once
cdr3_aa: CASELTGELFF
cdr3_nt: TGTGCCAGCGAACTCACCGGGGAGCTGTTTTTT

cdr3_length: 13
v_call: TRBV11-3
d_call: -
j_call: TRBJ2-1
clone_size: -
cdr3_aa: CASSLNRDNEQFF
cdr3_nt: TGTGCCAGCAGCTTGAACAGGGACAATGAGCAGTTCTTC

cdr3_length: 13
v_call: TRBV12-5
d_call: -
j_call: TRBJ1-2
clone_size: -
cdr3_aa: CASGLGGGRGYTF
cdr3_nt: TGTGCTAGTGGCTTGGGGGGAGGCCGTGGCTACACCTTC

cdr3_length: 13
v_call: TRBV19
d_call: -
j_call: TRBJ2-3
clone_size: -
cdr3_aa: CASKRGNTDTQYF
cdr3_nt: TGTGCCAGTAAACGGGGAAACACAGATACGCAGTATTTT

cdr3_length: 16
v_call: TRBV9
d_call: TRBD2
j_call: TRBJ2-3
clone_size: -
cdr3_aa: CASSVGLAVFTDTQYF
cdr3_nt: TGTGCCAGCAGCGTAGGACTAGCGGTATTCACAGATACGCAGTATTTT

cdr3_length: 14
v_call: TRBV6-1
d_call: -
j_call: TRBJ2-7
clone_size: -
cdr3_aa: CASSESVSTGIQYF
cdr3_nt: TGTGCCAGCAGTGAATCAGTGTCCACCGGGATACAGTACTTC

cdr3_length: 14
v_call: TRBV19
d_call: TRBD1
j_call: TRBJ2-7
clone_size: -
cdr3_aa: CASSRDRVAYEQYF
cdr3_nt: TGTGCCAGTAGCCGGGACAGGGTAGCCTACGAGCAGTACTTC

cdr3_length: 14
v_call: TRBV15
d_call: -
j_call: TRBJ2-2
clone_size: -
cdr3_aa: CATSRDGRTGELFF
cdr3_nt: TGTGCCACCAGCAGAGATGGGAGGACCGGGGAGCTGTTTTTT